Listed below are T cell receptor beta chains from one sample, sequenced in a study of TIL therapy for anti-PD-1-resistant metastatic lung cancer. Profiling relied on immunoSEQ multiplex PCR, and the TCRdb table lists in-frame clones only, not all of them. This table has 6,500 to 9,000 clones, roughly four fifths appearing once. This material consisted of tumor tissue, taken at baseline. The receptors here all came from a person between 30 and 80 years old with non-small cell lung cancer. Each CDR3 is given with its conserved first and last residue. Fields, in order: D gene, J gene, clone size, V gene, CDR3 length, CDR3 DNA, CDR3 protein. A D gene is named only where the DNA matches it firmly. Not all rows give a size; the values are once, few, many and, for expanded clones, a class.

TRBD1 | TRBJ2-5 | NA | TRBV18 | 13 | TGTGCCAGCTCAGGGGGACAGCAAGAGACCCAGTACTTC | CASSGGQQETQYF
TRBD1 | TRBJ2-3 | NA | TRBV12-5 | 16 | TGTGCTAGTGGTTTAGGCGGGGGACAGGGTGGAGATACGCAGTATTTT | CASGLGGGQGGDTQYF
NA | TRBJ1-3 | NA | TRBV19 | 15 | TGTGCCAGTAGTATCCCCGGCCAGCTAGGAAACACCATATATTTT | CASSIPGQLGNTIYF
NA | TRBJ2-6 | NA | TRBV6-5 | 16 | TGTGCCAGCAGTTATGATGCGGGCTCTGGGGCCAACGTCCTGACTTTC | CASSYDAGSGANVLTF
TRBD2 | TRBJ2-1 | NA | TRBV7-3 | 19 | TGTGCCAGCAGCTTAGGGACTAGCGGGGGCCACACCCTGAACAATGAGCAGTTCTTC | CASSLGTSGGHTLNNEQFF
NA | TRBJ1-2 | NA | TRBV15 | 13 | TGTGCCACCAGCGGAGGTGCCTCCTATGGCTACACCTTC | CATSGGASYGYTF
TRBD2 | TRBJ2-3 | NA | TRBV4-3 | 15 | TGCGCCAGCAGCCACTCCGGGACTAGCGAGTTGTCGCAACATTTT | CASSHSGTSELSQHF
NA | TRBJ2-7 | few | TRBV14 | 16 | TGTGCCAGCAGCCAAGGTGGCATCCAATACTCCTACGAGCAGTACTTC | CASSQGGIQYSYEQYF
NA | TRBJ2-7 | few | TRBV4-2 | 14 | TGTGCCAGCAGCCATCAACTAGCTGACTACGAGCAGTACTTC | CASSHQLADYEQYF
NA | TRBJ1-1 | NA | TRBV4-1 | 15 | TGCGCCAGCAGCCAAGGGTTTCAGGGGTACACTGAAGCTTTCTTT | CASSQGFQGYTEAFF
TRBD1 | TRBJ2-7 | NA | TRBV7-8 | 15 | TGTGCCAGCAGCTTAGGACAGGGAATCTCCTACGAGCAGTACTTC | CASSLGQGISYEQYF
NA | TRBJ1-2 | NA | TRBV19 | 16 | TGTGCCAGTAGTAAGCAAGGACAAGGAGCAGGGTATGGCTACACCTTC | CASSKQGQGAGYGYTF
NA | TRBJ1-5 | NA | TRBV2 | 13 | TGTGCCAGCAGTTTAGGGAGCAATCAGCCCCAGCATTTT | CASSLGSNQPQHF
NA | TRBJ2-6 | NA | TRBV28 | 17 | TGTGCCAGCAGTTTTAGGCCGAGACGCTCTGGGGCCAACGTCCTGACTTTC | CASSFRPRRSGANVLTF
NA | TRBJ2-3 | NA | TRBV11-2 | 14 | TGTGCCAGCAGCATTGACCTAGATGGGGATACGCAGTATTTT | CASSIDLDGDTQYF
TRBD2 | TRBJ2-2 | NA | TRBV7-2 | 18 | TGTGCCAGCTCTGTAGTTCCAGCGGGAGTGTCAAACACCGGGGAGCTGTTTTTT | CASSVVPAGVSNTGELFF
NA | TRBJ1-1 | once | TRBV2 | 14 | TGTGCCTCGACGAGGAGTCAATCGAACACTGAAGCTTTCTTT | CASTRSQSNTEAFF
TRBD2 | TRBJ2-3 | NA | TRBV7-6 | 17 | TGTGCCAGCGCATCCTGGGGGGGGACCCGTCCAGGGGATACGCAGTATTTT | CASASWGGTRPGDTQYF
NA | TRBJ2-7 | NA | TRBV7-9 | 15 | TGTGCCAGCAGCTTGTGGGGCCCCTTTTCCTACGAGCAGTACTTC | CASSLWGPFSYEQYF
TRBD2 | TRBJ2-2 | NA | TRBV15 | 17 | TGTGCCACCAGCAGAGATAAGCGGGGGACGAACACCGGGGAGCTGTTTTTT | CATSRDKRGTNTGELFF
TRBD2 | TRBJ2-1 | NA | TRBV7-3 | 15 | TGTGCCAGCAGTTTGGCGGGAGACTCCTACAATGAGCAGTTCTTC | CASSLAGDSYNEQFF
TRBD2 | TRBJ2-1 | NA | TRBV30 | 15 | TGTGCCTGGAGTCGTAATAGCGGGACCTACAATGAGCAGTTCTTC | CAWSRNSGTYNEQFF
TRBD1 | TRBJ1-2 | NA | TRBV18 | 15 | TGTGCCAGCTCACCACCGAGGACAGGGAACTATGGCTACACCTTC | CASSPPRTGNYGYTF
NA | TRBJ2-1 | NA | TRBV28 | 13 | TGTGCCAGCAGCCGAAGCTCCTACAATGAGCAGTTCTTC | CASSRSSYNEQFF
NA | TRBJ1-1 | NA | TRBV5-8 | 16 | TGTGCCAGCAGCCATACCAGGGGACCAGGGCCGGATGAAGCTTTCTTT | CASSHTRGPGPDEAFF
NA | TRBJ2-1 | NA | TRBV18 | 15 | TGTGCCAGCTCAGAGTCCATAACAGGGCACGGTGAGCAGTTCTTC | CASSESITGHGEQFF
NA | TRBJ2-5 | NA | TRBV25-1 | 16 | TGTGCCAGCAGTGAACACGGACCCCGGACTTTGGAGACCCAGTACTTC | CASSEHGPRTLETQYF
NA | TRBJ1-2 | once | TRBV11-2 | 12 | TGTGCCAGCAGCTACGGGACTCAAGGCTACACCTTC | CASSYGTQGYTF
NA | TRBJ2-7 | NA | TRBV12-5 | 14 | TGTGCTAGTGGTTTAAACTCGCCCCCTCTCGAGCAGTACTTC | CASGLNSPPLEQYF
TRBD1 | TRBJ2-1 | NA | TRBV18 | 19 | TGTGCCAGCTCACCACCGGGTGTTCTGGGGACAGGGTCCTACAATGAGCAGTTCTTC | CASSPPGVLGTGSYNEQFF
NA | TRBJ2-6 | NA | TRBV2 | 15 | TGTGCCACCTCTTGGGGTCCGTCTGGGGCCAACGTCCTGACTTTC | CATSWGPSGANVLTF
NA | TRBJ2-7 | NA | TRBV5-1 | 14 | TGCGCCAGCAGCTTTGACGCCCACTCCTACGAGCAGTACTTC | CASSFDAHSYEQYF
NA | TRBJ1-5 | NA | TRBV18 | 13 | TGTGCCAGCTCATCGACTTTGGATCAGCCCCAGCATTTT | CASSSTLDQPQHF
NA | TRBJ2-1 | NA | TRBV5-8 | 12 | TGTGCCAGCAGCTTGGTTTTGGCTGAGCAGTTCTTC | CASSLVLAEQFF
TRBD1 | TRBJ1-1 | NA | TRBV6-5 | 16 | TGTGCCAGCAGTTACTCGACGACAGGGGTGAACACTGAAGCTTTCTTT | CASSYSTTGVNTEAFF
TRBD1 | TRBJ2-7 | NA | TRBV4-3 | 17 | TGCGCCAGCAGCCAAGGGTTTTCGGGACAGCCCGCCGGCGAGCAGTACTTC | CASSQGFSGQPAGEQYF
NA | TRBJ1-5 | NA | TRBV28 | 14 | TGTGCCAGCAGCTCGAAAGGGGTTAATCAGCCCCAGCATTTT | CASSSKGVNQPQHF
NA | TRBJ2-3 | NA | TRBV15 | 11 | TGTGCCACCAGCCCGGGGATTACGCAGTATTTT | CATSPGITQYF
TRBD2 | TRBJ2-1 | few | TRBV19 | 15 | TGTGCCAGTAGTATTGCTAGCGGGGACTACAATGAGCAGTTCTTC | CASSIASGDYNEQFF
NA | TRBJ1-4 | NA | TRBV11-2 | 17 | TGTGCCAGCAGCTTATTCGTTGGTAGGGGTAGTGTTGAAAAACTGTTTTTT | CASSLFVGRGSVEKLFF
NA | TRBJ2-3 | NA | TRBV30 | 11 | TGTGCCTGGAGTGTACTTGATACGCAGTATTTT | CAWSVLDTQYF
TRBD1 | TRBJ1-1 | NA | TRBV5-6 | 15 | TGTGCCAGCAGCGGGTGGACAGGGAAGGACACTGAAGCTTTCTTT | CASSGWTGKDTEAFF